The T cell receptor (beta chain) described here comes from a study of identical twins. The CDR3 is 14 amino acids. V shed 4 bases and J 9 bases; nucleotides not matched to a gene: 7. TCRdb passed the 5' RACE reads through MiXCR, listing each CDR3 protein once. The sample has under 800,000 distinct CDR3 sequences; roughly 20% are singletons. These data were likewise used in another study, on T cells expressing NK-cell markers. That work states: Sorting in several experiments was restricted by an anti-gamma-delta TCR antibody to alpha-beta TCR T cells.

The V gene is TRBV12-3 or TRBV12-4, the J gene TRBJ2-1; TRBD1 agrees at 9 bases. The TCR was taken from a woman aged 18 to 35 in good health. The sample consisted of PBMCs. CDR3 loop: CASSSRTGVGEQFF. The CDR3 nucleotides read TGTGCCAGCAGTTCCCGGACAGGGGTGGGTGAGCAGTTCTTC.